Listed here are 5 T cell receptor beta chains from one sample, sequenced in a study of neurological immune-mediated disorders. TCRdb re-derived calls from the 5' RACE reads in MiXCR, one entry per CDR3 protein. Among 11,000 to 15,000 distinct CDR3 sequences listed, about 7% were seen once. The sample taken for sequencing was CD8+ T cells from blood. Source of these receptors: a woman aged 40 to 50 in good health.

By share, this clonotype ranks as medium-sized (0.01 to 0.1%). The chain employs TRBV2 and TRBJ2-7; 7 bases are a match to TRBD1. The V and J ends lost 8 bases and 5 bases, in that order; junction bases with no gene match: 15. Germline lookup yields CDR1 SNHLY and CDR2 FYNNEI. The CDR3 is made up of 15 amino acids. The CDR3 bases are TGTGCCAGCTCCAAGGGGGCTACGCCCCTCGACGAGCAGTACTTC. This sequence encodes CASSKGATPLDEQYF.

This clonotype has at least ten counts. The V and J genes are TRBV20-1 and TRBJ1-1; TRBD1 is a possible D gene (5 bases). The CDR3 has 14 amino acids. V gave up 0 bases and J gave up 8 bases, with 16 bases separating them. CDR1 is DFQATT, CDR2 SNEGSKA, per germline (reference sequence). CDR3 in DNA: TGCAGTGCTAGAGATCCACCACAACACAGGGAAGCTTTCTTT. Encoded protein: CSARDPPQHREAFF.

In its sample, this clonotype was seen many times. This chain joins TRBV5-1 and TRBJ2-2; D is uncertain. Per germline, CDR1 SGHRS and CDR2 YFSETQ. Trimming took 4 bases from V and 6 from J, leaving 7 bases between them. CDR3 length equals 12 residues. CDR3 DNA sequence: TGCGCCAGCAGCAGCTATCCCGGGGAGCTGTTTTTT. Residues: CASSSYPGELFF. Variable domain in full (rest from reference TRBV5-1 and TRBJ2-2): KAGVTQTPRYLIKTRGQQVTLSCSPISGHRSVSWYQQTPGQGLQFLFEYFSETQRNKGNFPGRFSGRQFSNSRSEMNVSTLELGDSALYLCASSSYPGELFFGEGSRLTVL.

This clonotype was picked up many times. The chain carries TRBV3-1 and TRBJ2-1; TRBD2 is a possible D gene (6 bases). This CDR3 region has 16 residues. CDR1 and CDR2 (germline): LGHDT, YNNKEL (reference sequence). Trimming cost V 0 bases and J 1 base, with 10 bases left between them. In DNA form, the CDR3 reads TGTGCCAGCAGCCAAGATGGGACTTTGTCCTACAATGAGCAGTTCTTC. This encodes CASSQDGTLSYNEQFF.

This clonotype occurred many times. The chain recombines TRBV7-8 with TRBJ2-2; 9 bases map to TRBD1. CDR1 is SGHVS and CDR2 is FQNEAQ in the germline V gene. The CDR3 runs to 16 residues. J gave up 7 bases and V 4 bases, and 10 bases lay outside the gene matches. CDR3 loop: CASSSRLGQGIGELFF. The CDR3 bases are TGTGCCAGCAGCTCCAGGCTGGGACAGGGAATCGGGGAGCTGTTTTTT.